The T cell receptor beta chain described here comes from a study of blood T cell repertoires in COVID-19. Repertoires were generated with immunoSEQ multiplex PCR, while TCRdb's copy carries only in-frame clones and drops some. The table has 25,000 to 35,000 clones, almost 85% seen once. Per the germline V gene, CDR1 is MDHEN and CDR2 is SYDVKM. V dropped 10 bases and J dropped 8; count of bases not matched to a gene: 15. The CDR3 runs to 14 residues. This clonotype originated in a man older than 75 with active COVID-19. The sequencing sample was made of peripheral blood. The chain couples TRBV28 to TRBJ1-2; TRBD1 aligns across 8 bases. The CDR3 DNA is TGTGCCACCCTAAAGGGGCAGGGGGCGCTCGGCTACACCTTC. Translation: CATLKGQGALGYTF.